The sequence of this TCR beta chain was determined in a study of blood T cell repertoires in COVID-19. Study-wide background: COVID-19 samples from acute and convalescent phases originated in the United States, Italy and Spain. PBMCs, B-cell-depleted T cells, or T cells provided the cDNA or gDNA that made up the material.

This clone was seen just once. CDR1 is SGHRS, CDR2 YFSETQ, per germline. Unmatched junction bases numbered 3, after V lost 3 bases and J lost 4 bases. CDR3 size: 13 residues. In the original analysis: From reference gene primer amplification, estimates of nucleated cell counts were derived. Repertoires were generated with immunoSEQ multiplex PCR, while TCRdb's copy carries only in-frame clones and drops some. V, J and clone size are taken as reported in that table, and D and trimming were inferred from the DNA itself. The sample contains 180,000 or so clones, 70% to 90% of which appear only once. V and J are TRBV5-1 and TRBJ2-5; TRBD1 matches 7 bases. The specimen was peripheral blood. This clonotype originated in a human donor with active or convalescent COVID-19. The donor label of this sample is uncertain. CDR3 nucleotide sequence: TGCGCCAGCAGCTCTAGGGGGCGAGAGACCCAGTACTTC. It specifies CASSSRGRETQYF.